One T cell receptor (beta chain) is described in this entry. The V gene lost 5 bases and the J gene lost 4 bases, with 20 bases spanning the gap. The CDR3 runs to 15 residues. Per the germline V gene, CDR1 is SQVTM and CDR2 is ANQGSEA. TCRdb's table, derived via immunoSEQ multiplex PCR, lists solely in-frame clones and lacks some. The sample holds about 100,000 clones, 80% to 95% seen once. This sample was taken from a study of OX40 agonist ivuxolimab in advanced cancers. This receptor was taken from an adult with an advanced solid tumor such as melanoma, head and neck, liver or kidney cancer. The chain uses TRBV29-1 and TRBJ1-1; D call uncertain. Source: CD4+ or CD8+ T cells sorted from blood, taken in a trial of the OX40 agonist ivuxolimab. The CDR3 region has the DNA TGCAGCGTTTACCCCCGCGGGGTCTCCTCCACTGAAGCTTTCTTT. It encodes CSVYPRGVSSTEAFF.